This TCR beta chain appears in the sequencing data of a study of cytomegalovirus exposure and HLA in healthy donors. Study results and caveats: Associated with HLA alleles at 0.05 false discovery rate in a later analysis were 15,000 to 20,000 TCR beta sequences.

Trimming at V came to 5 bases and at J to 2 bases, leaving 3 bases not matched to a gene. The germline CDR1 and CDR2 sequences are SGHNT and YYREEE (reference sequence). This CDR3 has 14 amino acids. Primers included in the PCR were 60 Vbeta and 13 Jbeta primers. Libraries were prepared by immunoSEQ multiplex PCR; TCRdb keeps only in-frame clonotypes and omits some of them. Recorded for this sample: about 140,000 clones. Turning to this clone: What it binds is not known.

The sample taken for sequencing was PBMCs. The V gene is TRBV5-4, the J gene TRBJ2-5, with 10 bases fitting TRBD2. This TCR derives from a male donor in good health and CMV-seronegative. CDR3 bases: TGTGCCAGCAGTTCAGCGGGGGGGCAAGAGACCCAGTACTTC. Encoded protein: CASSSAGGQETQYF.